This is a list of T cell receptor beta chains from one sample in a study of blood T cell repertoires in COVID-19. The table came from immunoSEQ multiplex PCR; TCRdb's copy has only in-frame clones and leaves some out. The sample has tens of thousands of clones; around 92% are singletons. Sequenced input: peripheral blood. These receptors originate from a man aged 50 to 59 with COVID-19, enrolled during active disease. Each CDR3 is given with its conserved first and last residue. D genes are given only for firm matches. The size of a clone is reported for some rows only, either as once, few or many, or as a class for expanded clones.

cdr3_aa cdr3_nt j_call clone_size d_call v_call
CASSLEWGQGAYGYTF TGTGCCAGCAGCTTAGAGTGGGGACAGGGTGCCTATGGCTACACCTTC TRBJ1-2 - TRBD1 TRBV7-8
CASGLGQSTEAFF TGTGCTAGTGGTTTGGGACAGTCGACTGAAGCTTTCTTT TRBJ1-1 - - TRBV12-5
CASSLGWGGGSPLHF TGCGCCAGCAGCTTGGGTTGGGGGGGCGGTTCACCCCTCCACTTT TRBJ1-6 - - TRBV5-1
CASSWGQGQRGTQYF TGTGCCAGCAGCTGGGGACAGGGGCAAAGGGGGACCCAGTACTTC TRBJ2-5 - TRBD1 TRBV5-5
CAWSQDRVNSPLHF TGTGCCTGGAGTCAGGACAGGGTAAATTCACCCCTCCACTTT TRBJ1-6 - TRBD1 TRBV30
CASSIRRTNQPQHF TGTGCCAGTAGTATACGTCGGACTAATCAGCCCCAGCATTTT TRBJ1-5 once - TRBV19
CASSVETSGGTYNEQFF TGTGCCAGCAGCGTAGAAACTAGCGGAGGAACCTACAATGAGCAGTTCTTC TRBJ2-1 - TRBD2 TRBV9
CASSVGGGLTGELFF TGTGCCAGCAGCGTAGGCGGAGGGTTGACCGGGGAGCTGTTTTTT TRBJ2-2 - - TRBV9
CARIGQPNTEAFF TGCGCCAGAATAGGACAGCCGAACACTGAAGCTTTCTTT TRBJ1-1 - - TRBV10-1
CAWSLGWTGAGNTIYF TGTGCCTGGAGTCTCGGTTGGACAGGGGCTGGAAACACCATATATTTT TRBJ1-3 - TRBD1 TRBV30
CASSLRGTSGSYQETQYF TGCGCCAGCAGCTTGAGGGGAACTAGCGGTTCGTACCAAGAGACCCAGTACTTC TRBJ2-5 - TRBD2 TRBV5-1
CASSLGRGEQFF TGTGCCAGCAGCTTAGGGCGGGGGGAGCAGTTCTTC TRBJ2-1 - TRBD2 TRBV7-9
CASSLMGGGVYNEQFF TGTGCCAGCAGCTTAATGGGCGGGGGGGTTTACAATGAGCAGTTCTTC TRBJ2-1 - TRBD2 TRBV11-2
CSVVPGNTEAFF TGCAGCGTTGTTCCAGGGAACACTGAAGCTTTCTTT TRBJ1-1 - - TRBV29-1
CASGRQGSLRGANVLTF TGTGCCAGCGGCAGACAGGGGAGTCTACGTGGGGCCAACGTCCTGACTTTC TRBJ2-6 - TRBD1 TRBV27
CSVEWGTGAGYEQYF TGCAGCGTTGAGTGGGGCACGGGTGCCGGCTACGAGCAGTACTTC TRBJ2-7 - - TRBV29-1
CASAFREFSQHF TGTGCCAGCGCCTTCAGGGAATTCTCCCAGCATTTT TRBJ1-5 few - TRBV12-3/TRBV12-4
CASSFRDKNYEQYF TGTGCCAGCAGCTTCCGGGACAAGAACTACGAGCAGTACTTC TRBJ2-7 - - TRBV11-2
CASSLGQGLDTEAFF TGTGCCAGCAGCTTGGGTCAGGGGCTGGACACTGAAGCTTTCTTT TRBJ1-1 - - TRBV5-6
CASSSQPWTSGGETQYF TGTGCCAGCTCATCTCAACCCTGGACTAGCGGGGGGGAGACCCAGTACTTC TRBJ2-5 - TRBD2 TRBV18
CASSSWENQPQHF TGTGCCAGCAGCTCCTGGGAGAATCAGCCCCAGCATTTT TRBJ1-5 few - TRBV7-2
CASSQDRGTGEVTDTQYF TGCGCCAGCAGCCAAGATCGTGGGACAGGGGAGGTCACAGATACGCAGTATTTT TRBJ2-3 - TRBD1 TRBV4-1
CASSQSRTGGLDEQFF TGCGCCAGCAGCCAGTCGCGGACAGGGGGCTTAGATGAGCAGTTCTTC TRBJ2-1 - TRBD1 TRBV5-1
CASSFVAGGGGGYTF TGTGCCAGCAGTTTCGTTGCGGGGGGAGGCGGTGGCTACACCTTC TRBJ1-2 once - TRBV6-5
CASSELAGVNQPQHF TGTGCCAGCAGTGAACTGGCAGGGGTCAATCAGCCCCAGCATTTT TRBJ1-5 once - TRBV6-1
CASSLVLGTAGNTIYF TGTGCCAGCAGCTTGGTATTGGGGACAGCTGGAAACACCATATATTTT TRBJ1-3 - TRBD1 TRBV5-7